This T cell receptor (beta chain) was retrieved from a study of T cell responses to AZD1222 COVID-19 vaccine. The CDR3 spans 15 residues. Germline loops: CDR1 SGHTA, CDR2 FQGNSA. Trimming pared 1 base from V and 6 bases from J, leaving 12 bases between. Points from the study as a whole: Donors in the cohort were predominantly white British and more often female, and clonal diversity was possibly underestimated. Within unmutated variant regions lay the reported targets of nearly half of spike-specific TCRs.

To note about this clone: As yet, its antigen is unknown.

Repertoires were generated with immunoSEQ multiplex PCR, while TCRdb's copy carries only in-frame clones and drops some. Of about 18,000 clones in the sample, roughly 76% were seen once. The sequenced sample was peripheral blood, obtained 28 days after the second AZD1222 dose. The TCR originated in an adult who received the AZD1222 COVID-19 vaccine. The chain employs TRBV7-2 and TRBJ1-4, with D tentatively TRBD1 (6 bases). CDR3 sequence reads: CASSLVLGADEKLFF. CDR3 nucleotide sequence: TGTGCCAGCAGCTTAGTTCTGGGGGCAGATGAAAAACTGTTTTTT.